Listed here are 3 T cell receptor beta chains from one sample, sequenced in a study of blood T cell repertoires in COVID-19. The repertoire was sequenced with immunoSEQ multiplex PCR; TCRdb's copy has only in-frame clones and lacks some. The table lists 150,000 to 200,000 clones, roughly 84% of them singletons. The specimen was PBMCs or T cells enriched from blood (not recorded which). These receptors came from a man in his sixties who had recovered from COVID-19.

The chain is built from TRBV3-1 (or the pseudogene TRBV3-2) and TRBJ2-6; 13 nucleotides line up with TRBD2. V shed 4 bases and J 8 bases; nucleotides not matched to a gene: 14. Germline V gives CDR1 LGHDT, CDR2 YNNKEL (reference sequence). The CDR3 spans 19 residues. CDR3 in amino acids: CASSPRGTSGGVFPNVLTF. CDR3 in DNA: TGTGCCAGCAGCCCAAGAGGCACTAGCGGGGGGGTATTTCCCAACGTCCTGACTTTC.

The V and J genes are TRBV7-2 and TRBJ2-7; maybe TRBD2 (6 bases). Germline CDR1 SGHTA, CDR2 FQGNSA. The CDR3 is 14 residues long. V was trimmed by 2 bases and J by 2 bases, leaving 10 bases between them. CDR3 DNA sequence: TGTGCCAGCAGCTTAACTAGCTCCACCTACGAGCAGTACTTC. Translated: CASSLTSSTYEQYF. The full variable domain, its missing parts supplied by reference TRBV7-2 and TRBJ2-7, is GAGVSQSPSNKVTEKGKDVELRCDPISGHTALYWYRQSLGQGLEFLIYFQGNSAPDKSGLPSDRFSAERTGGSVSTLTIQRTQQEDSAVYLCASSLTSSTYEQYFGPGTRLTVT.

The genes are TRBV7-8 and TRBJ2-4, with D perhaps TRBD1 (5 bases). The CDR3 has 16 amino acids. Trimming left V 4 bases short and J 3 bases short, with 16 bases between. Germline values: CDR1 SGHVS, CDR2 FQNEAQ. CDR3 nucleotide sequence: TGTGCCAGCAGCTCGCGACAGCGCTCAGACAAAAACATTCAGTACTTC. Translation gives CASSSRQRSDKNIQYF.